The clone carrying this T cell receptor beta chain was seen at least ten times. Its cognate antigen is unknown. This specimen belongs to a study of response to subunit inactivated influenza vaccine. The CDR3 consists of 12 residues. From germline, CDR1 is SQVTM and CDR2 ANQGSEA. Trimming removed 3 bases from V and 6 bases from J, with 12 bases in between. TCRdb re-analysed the RT-PCR reads in MiXCR, keeping a single row per CDR3 protein. In the table there are about 530,000 distinct CDR3 sequences, about an eighth of which are singletons. Study-wide findings and caveats: Each seasonal influenza vaccination, the authors suggested, recruits few new T cells.

This receptor was identified in a man between 50 and 59 years old who received an inactivated influenza vaccine. The V gene is TRBV29-1, the J gene TRBJ2-7, with D perhaps matching TRBD2 (5 bases). The sample consisted of PBMCs from blood, taken about 40 days after vaccination. CDR3 in amino acids: CSVEVTTTEQYF. The CDR3 bases are TGCAGCGTTGAGGTGACGACTACCGAGCAGTACTTC.